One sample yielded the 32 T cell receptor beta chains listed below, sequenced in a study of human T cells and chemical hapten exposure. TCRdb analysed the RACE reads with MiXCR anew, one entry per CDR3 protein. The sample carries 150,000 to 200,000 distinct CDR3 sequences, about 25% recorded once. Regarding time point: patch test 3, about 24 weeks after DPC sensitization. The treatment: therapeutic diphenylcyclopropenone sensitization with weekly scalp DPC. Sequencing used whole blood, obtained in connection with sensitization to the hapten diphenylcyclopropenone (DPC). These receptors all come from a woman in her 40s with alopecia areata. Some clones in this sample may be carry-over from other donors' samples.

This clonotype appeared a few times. The CDR3 loop reads CATSRDSTGALGYTF. CDR3 in DNA: TGTGCCACCAGCAGAGATTCAACGGGAGCGCTGGGCTACACCTTC. The chain is built from TRBV15 and TRBJ1-2; no clear D gene. V was clipped by 0 bases and J by 8 bases, with 16 bases between them. The CDR3 covers 15 residues. In germline, CDR1 is LNHNV, CDR2 YYDKDF (reference sequence).

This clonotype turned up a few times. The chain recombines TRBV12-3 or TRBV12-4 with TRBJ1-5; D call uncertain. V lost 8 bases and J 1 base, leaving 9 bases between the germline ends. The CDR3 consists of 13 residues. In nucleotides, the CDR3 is TGTGCCAGCCGGGCGGGAAGCAATCAGCCCCAGCATTTT. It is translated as CASRAGSNQPQHF.

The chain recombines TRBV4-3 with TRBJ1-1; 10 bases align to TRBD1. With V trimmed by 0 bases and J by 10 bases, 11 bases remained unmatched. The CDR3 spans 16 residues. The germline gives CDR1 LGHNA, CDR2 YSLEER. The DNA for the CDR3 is TGCGCCAGCAGCCAAGACTACCGTACGACAGGGGGCCGAGCTTTCTTT. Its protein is CASSQDYRTTGGRAFF.

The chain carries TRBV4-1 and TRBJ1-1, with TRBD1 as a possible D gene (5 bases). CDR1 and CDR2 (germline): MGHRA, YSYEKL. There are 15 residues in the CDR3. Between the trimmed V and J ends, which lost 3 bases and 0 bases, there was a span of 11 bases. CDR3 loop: CASSQEGRLNTEAFF. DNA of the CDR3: TGCGCCAGCAGCCAGGAGGGACGGCTGAACACTGAAGCTTTCTTT.

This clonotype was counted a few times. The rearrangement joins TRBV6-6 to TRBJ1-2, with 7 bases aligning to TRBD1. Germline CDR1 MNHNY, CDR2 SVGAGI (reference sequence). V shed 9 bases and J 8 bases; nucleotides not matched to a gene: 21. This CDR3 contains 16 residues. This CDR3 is CASILHQGGPHGGYTF. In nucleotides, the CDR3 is TGTGCCAGTATCCTCCACCAAGGGGGCCCCCACGGAGGCTACACCTTC.

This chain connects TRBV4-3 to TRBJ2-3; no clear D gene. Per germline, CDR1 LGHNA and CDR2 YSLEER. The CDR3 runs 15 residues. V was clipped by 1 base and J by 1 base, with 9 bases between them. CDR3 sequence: CASSQGPKGTDTQYF. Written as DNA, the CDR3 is TGCGCCAGCAGCCAAGGGCCGAAGGGCACAGATACGCAGTATTTT.

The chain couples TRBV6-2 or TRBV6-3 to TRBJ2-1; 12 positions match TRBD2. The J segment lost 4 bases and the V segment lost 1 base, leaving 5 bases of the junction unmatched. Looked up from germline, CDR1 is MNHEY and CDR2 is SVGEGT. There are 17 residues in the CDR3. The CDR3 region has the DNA TGTGCCAGCAGTTACTATAGGACTAGCGGGACTTACAATGAGCAGTTCTTC. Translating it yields CASSYYRTSGTYNEQFF.

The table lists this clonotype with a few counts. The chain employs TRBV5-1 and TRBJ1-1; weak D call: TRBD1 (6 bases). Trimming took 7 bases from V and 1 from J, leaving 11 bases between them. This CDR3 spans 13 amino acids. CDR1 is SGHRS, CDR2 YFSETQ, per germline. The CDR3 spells CASGETGNTEAFF. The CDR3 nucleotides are TGCGCCAGCGGAGAGACAGGGAACACTGAAGCTTTCTTT.

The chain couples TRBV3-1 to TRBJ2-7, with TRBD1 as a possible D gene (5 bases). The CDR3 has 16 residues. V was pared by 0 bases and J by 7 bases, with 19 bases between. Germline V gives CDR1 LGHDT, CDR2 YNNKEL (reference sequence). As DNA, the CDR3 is TGTGCCAGCAGCCAAGAATGGGGCGGTAGGCTGGGAGAGCAGTACTTC. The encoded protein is CASSQEWGGRLGEQYF.

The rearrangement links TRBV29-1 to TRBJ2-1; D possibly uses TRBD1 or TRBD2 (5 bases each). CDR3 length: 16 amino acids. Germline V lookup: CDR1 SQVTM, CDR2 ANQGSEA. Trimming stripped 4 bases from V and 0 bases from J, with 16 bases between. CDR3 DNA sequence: TGCAGCGTTGGAGAGGGGCGCGTTATCTCCTACAATGAGCAGTTCTTC. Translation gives CSVGEGRVISYNEQFF.

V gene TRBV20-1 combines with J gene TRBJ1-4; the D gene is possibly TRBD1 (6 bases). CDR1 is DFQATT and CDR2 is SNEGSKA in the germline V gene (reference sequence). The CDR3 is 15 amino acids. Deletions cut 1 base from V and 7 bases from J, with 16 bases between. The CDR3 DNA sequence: TGCAGTGCTAGAGGTCGGGCGGGGGCAGGTGAAAAACTGTTTTTT. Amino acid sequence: CSARGRAGAGEKLFF.

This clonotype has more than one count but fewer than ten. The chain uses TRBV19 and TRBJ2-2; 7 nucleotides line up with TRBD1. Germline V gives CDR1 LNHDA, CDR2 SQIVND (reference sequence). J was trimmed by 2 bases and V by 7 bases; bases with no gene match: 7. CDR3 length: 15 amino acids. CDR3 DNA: TGTGCCAGTATTCCTGGACAGGTTAACACCGGGGAGCTGTTTTTT. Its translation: CASIPGQVNTGELFF. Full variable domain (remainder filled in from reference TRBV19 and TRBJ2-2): DGGITQSPKYLFRKEGQNVTLSCEQNLNHDAMYWYRQDPGQGLRLIYYSQIVNDFQKGDIAEGYSVSREKKESFPLTVTSAQKNPTAFYLCASIPGQVNTGELFFGEGSRLTVL.

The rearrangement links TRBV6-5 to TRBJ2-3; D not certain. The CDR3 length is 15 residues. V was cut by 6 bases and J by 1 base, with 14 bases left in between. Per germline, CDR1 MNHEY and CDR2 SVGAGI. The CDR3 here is CASSDTHARTDTQYF. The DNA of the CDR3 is TGTGCCAGCAGCGACACACACGCCCGCACAGATACGCAGTATTTT.

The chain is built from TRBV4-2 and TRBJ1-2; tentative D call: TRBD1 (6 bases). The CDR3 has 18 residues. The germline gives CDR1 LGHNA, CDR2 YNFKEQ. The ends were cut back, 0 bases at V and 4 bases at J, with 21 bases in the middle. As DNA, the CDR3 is TGTGCCAGCAGCCAAGATCGTCGGGACAAACTCGTCGGCTATGGCTACACCTTC. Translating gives CASSQDRRDKLVGYGYTF.

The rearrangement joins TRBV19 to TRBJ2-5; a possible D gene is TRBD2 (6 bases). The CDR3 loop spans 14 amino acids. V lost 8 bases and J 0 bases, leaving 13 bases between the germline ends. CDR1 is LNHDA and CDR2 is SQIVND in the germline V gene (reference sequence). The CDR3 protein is CASSLGGYQETQYF. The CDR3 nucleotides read TGTGCCAGTTCCCTCGGGGGATACCAAGAGACCCAGTACTTC.

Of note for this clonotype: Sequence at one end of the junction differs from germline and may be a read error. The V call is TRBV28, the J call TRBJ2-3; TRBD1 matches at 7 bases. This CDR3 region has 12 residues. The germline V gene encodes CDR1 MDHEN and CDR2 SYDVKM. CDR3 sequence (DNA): TGTGCCAGCATTAGGCCACAGGGGTCCATGGTCTTT. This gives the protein CASIRPQGSMVF. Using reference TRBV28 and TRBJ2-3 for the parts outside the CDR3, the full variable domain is DVKVTQSSRYLVKRTGEKVFLECVQDMDHENMFWYRQDPGLGLRLIYFSYDVKMKEKGDIPEGYSVSREKKERFSLILESASTNQTSMYLCASIRPQGSMVFGPGTRLTVL.

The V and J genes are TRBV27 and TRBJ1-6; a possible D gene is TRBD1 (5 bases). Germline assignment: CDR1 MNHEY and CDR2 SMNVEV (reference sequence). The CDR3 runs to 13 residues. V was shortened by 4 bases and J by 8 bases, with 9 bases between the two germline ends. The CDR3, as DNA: TGTGCCAGCAGTTACGGGGGACATTCACCCCTCCACTTT. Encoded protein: CASSYGGHSPLHF.

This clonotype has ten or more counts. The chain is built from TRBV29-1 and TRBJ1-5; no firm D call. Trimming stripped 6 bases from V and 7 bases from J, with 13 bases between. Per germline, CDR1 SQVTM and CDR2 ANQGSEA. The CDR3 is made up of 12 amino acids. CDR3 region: CSVGGGGQPQHF. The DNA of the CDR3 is TGCAGCGTGGGAGGTGGAGGACAGCCCCAGCATTTT.

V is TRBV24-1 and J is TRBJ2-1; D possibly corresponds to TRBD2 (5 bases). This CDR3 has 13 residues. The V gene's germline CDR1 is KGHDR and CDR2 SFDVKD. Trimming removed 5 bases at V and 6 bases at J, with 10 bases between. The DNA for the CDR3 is TGTGCCACCAGTGCTAGAGGGTTCAATGAGCAGTTCTTC. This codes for CATSARGFNEQFF.

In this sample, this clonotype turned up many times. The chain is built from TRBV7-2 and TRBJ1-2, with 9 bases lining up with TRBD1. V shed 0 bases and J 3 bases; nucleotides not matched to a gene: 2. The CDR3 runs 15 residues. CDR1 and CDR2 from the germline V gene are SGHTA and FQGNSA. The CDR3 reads CASSLAWTGDYGYTF. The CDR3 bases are TGTGCCAGCAGCTTAGCGTGGACAGGGGACTATGGCTACACCTTC.

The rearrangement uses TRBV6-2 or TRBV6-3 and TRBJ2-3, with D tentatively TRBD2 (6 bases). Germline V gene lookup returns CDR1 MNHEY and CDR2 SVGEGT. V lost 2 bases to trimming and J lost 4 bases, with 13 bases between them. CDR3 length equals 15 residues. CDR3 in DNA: TGTGCCAGCAGTTACCGGGCGGGAATTGCAGATACGCAGTATTTT. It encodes CASSYRAGIADTQYF.

The CDR3 nucleotides read TGCAGCGTACCTGAGGCGGGAGCCACAGATACGCAGTATTTT. This translates into CSVPEAGATDTQYF. The rearrangement uses TRBV29-1 and TRBJ2-3, with 7 nucleotides matching TRBD2. Germline values: CDR1 SQVTM, CDR2 ANQGSEA. The CDR3 contains 14 residues. The trim removed 6 bases at V and 2 bases at J, leaving 8 bases unmatched.

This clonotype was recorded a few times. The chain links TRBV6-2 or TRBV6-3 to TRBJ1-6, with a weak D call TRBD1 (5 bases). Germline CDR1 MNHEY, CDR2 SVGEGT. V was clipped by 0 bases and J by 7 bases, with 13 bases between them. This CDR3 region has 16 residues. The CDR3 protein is CASSYSAGSANSPLHF. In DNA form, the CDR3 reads TGTGCCAGCAGTTACTCTGCAGGGTCGGCGAATTCACCCCTCCACTTT.

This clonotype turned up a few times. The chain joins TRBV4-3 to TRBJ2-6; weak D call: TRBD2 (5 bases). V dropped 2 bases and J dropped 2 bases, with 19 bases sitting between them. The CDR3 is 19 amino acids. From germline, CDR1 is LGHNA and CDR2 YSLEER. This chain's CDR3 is CASSQSTFRSGAGANVLTF. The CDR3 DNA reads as TGCGCCAGCAGCCAATCTACGTTCAGGAGCGGAGCTGGGGCCAACGTCCTGACTTTC.

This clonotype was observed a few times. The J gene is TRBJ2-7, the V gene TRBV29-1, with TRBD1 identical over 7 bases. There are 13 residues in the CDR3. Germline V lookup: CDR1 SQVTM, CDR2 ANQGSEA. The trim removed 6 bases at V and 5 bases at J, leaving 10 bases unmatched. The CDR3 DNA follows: TGCAGCGTGGAAACACAGGGGTACCACGAGCAGTACTTC. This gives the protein CSVETQGYHEQYF.

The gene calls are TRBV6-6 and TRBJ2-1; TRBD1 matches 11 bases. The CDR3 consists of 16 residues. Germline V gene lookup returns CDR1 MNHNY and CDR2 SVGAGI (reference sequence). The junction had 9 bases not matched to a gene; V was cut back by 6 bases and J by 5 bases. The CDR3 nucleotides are TGTGCCAGCAGCCCGAGGGGGACAGGGGGGAACAATGAGCAGTTCTTC. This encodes CASSPRGTGGNNEQFF.

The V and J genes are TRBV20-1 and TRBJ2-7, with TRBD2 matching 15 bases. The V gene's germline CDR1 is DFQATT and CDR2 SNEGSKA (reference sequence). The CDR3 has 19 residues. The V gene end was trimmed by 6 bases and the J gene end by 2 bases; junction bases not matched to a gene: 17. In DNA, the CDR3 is TGCAGTGCCAGACCGATAACAGGGAGGACTAGCGGGAGGGCCTACGAGCAGTACTTC. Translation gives CSARPITGRTSGRAYEQYF.

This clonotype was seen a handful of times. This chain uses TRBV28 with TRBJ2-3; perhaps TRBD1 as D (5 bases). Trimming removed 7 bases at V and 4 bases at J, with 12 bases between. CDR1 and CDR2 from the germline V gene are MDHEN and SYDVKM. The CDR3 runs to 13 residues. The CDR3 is CASNTPGSDTQYF. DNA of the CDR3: TGTGCCAGCAACACTCCAGGGTCAGATACGCAGTATTTT.

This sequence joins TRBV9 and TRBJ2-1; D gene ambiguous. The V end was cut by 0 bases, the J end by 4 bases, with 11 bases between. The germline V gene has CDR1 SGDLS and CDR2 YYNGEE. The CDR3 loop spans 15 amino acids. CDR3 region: CASSVERAPYNEQFF. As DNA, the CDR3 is TGTGCCAGCAGCGTAGAACGGGCGCCTTACAATGAGCAGTTCTTC. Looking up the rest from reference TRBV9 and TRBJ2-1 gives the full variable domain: DSGVTQTPKHLITATGQRVTLRCSPRSGDLSVYWYQQSLDQGLQFLIQYYNGEERAKGNILERFSAQQFPDLHSELNLSSLELGDSALYFCASSVERAPYNEQFFGPGTRLTVL.

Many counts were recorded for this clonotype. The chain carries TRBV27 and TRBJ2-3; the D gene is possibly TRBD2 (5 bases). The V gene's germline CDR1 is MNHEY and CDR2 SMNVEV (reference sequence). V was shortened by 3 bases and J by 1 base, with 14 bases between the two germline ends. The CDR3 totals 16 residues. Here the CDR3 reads CASSLVGRRGTDTQYF. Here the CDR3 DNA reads TGTGCCAGCAGTTTGGTCGGCAGGCGGGGCACAGATACGCAGTATTTT.

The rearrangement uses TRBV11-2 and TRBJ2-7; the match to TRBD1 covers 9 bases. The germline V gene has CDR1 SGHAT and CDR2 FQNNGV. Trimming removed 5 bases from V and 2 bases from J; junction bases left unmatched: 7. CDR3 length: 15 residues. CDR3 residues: CASSVGTGSTYEQYF. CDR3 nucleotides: TGTGCCAGCAGCGTCGGGACAGGGAGTACCTACGAGCAGTACTTC.

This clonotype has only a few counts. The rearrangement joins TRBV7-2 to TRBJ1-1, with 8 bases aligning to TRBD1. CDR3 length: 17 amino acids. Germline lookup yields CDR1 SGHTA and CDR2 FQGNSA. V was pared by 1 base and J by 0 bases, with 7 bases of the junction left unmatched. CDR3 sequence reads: CASSLVGTGGMNTEAFF. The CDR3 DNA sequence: TGTGCCAGCAGCTTAGTGGGGACAGGCGGCATGAACACTGAAGCTTTCTTT.